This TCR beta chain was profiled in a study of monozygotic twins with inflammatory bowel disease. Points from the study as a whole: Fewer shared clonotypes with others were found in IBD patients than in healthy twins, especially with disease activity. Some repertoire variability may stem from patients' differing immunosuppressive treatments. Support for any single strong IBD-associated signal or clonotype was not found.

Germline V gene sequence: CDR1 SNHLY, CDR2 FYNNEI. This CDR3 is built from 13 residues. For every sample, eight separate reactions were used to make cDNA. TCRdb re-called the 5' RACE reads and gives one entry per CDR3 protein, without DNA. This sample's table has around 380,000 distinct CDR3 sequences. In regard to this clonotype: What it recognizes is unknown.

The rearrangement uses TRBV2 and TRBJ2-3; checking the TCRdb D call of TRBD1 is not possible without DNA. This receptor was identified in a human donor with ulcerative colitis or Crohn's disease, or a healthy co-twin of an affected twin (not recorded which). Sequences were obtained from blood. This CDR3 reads CASILTGIDTQYF.